Listed here is a single TCR beta chain. It has no known antigen specificity. No much larger clonotype is one base removed from it; base qualities were not supplied. Enrolling through a virtual design, the prospective study's participants ranged in age from about 18 to 100 years and lived across around 25 United States geographic areas. To assign participants to cohorts, the prospective study relied on clinical history that participants themselves reported in a screening survey and a study questionnaire. Mobile phlebotomists in the prospective study collected whole blood, serum and a nasopharyngeal or oropharyngeal swab from every participant. Additional blood draws and questionnaires over an approximately two-month period could optionally be provided by prospective study participants. Before DNA extraction, blood samples from the prospective study were shipped at room temperature or frozen. TCRbeta CDR3 regions were amplified from genomic DNA by means of the immunoSEQ Assay, a bias-controlled multiplex PCR. In the paper's pipeline: The number of nucleated cells in each sample was estimated by amplification of reference gene primers within the assay. To quantify the absolute abundance of each unique TCRbeta CDR3 rearrangement, sequence reads were collapsed and filtered. For each sample, productive Simpson clonality was calculated as the square root of Simpson's diversity index across productive rearrangements. Imported from immuneACCESS, the table was reduced by TCRdb to in-frame sequences with V and J called. These copies leave out some clones; in studies compared against another copy, an unresolved V gene accounts for under half, and the cause of the remainder is not known. V and J calls and clone size are as listed in that table; D and trimming were resolved from the DNA. This sample gives 300,000 to 450,000 clones in total; 70% to 90% of them show up just once. The top ten clonotypes cover around 1.9% of the sample.

This specimen belongs to a study of blood T cell repertoires in COVID-19 (TCRdb year 2020). For the study in its entirety: ImmuneRACE Cohort 3 recovered participants were defined by two consecutive negative NP/OP PCR tests, healthcare professional clearance, or symptom resolution. Samples covering the acute and convalescent phases of COVID-19 were provided by collaborators in the United States, Italy and Spain. The material from the prospective study consisted of cDNA or gDNA derived from T cells, B-cell-depleted T cells, or PBMCs. The dataset comprised deeply sampled blood TCRbeta repertoires from subjects exposed to, actively infected with, or recovered from COVID-19. The repertoires were made available in a free public database intended to serve as a resource for research on the immune response to SARS-CoV-2. Samples came from the ongoing ImmuneRACE study (first 160 participants) plus 1,254 subjects from 6 global collaborators. Sample metadata almost always included a de-identified subject ID, COVID-19 status, age in years and sex. Where HLA class I and class II types were available, the types were taken from metadata supplied by the sample provider, not from assay-based typing. Broad study findings and their caveats: The amount of clinical and demographic metadata varied by source and participant and was provided uncurated.

This sequence was found in a man aged 35 to 55 in a cohort exposed to, infected with or recovered from COVID-19 (not recorded which). What was sequenced was PBMCs or T cells enriched from blood (not recorded which).

The nucleotide sequence reads TGTGCCAGCAGCCAGGATCCGACTAGCGGCAATGAGCAGTTCTTC. The encoded protein is CASSQDPTSGNEQFF. The V gene is TRBV3-1 (or the pseudogene TRBV3-2) and the J gene is TRBJ2-1, with 9 bases in between that match TRBD2. From its cysteine to its phenylalanine, the CDR3 spans 15 amino acids. Here the CDR3 DNA is all that survives: 45 bases in frame from base 1. From the germline V gene (reference sequence), CDR1 is LGHDT and CDR2 is YNNKEL. Unmatched junction bases come to 6, with V trimmed by 3 bases and J by 6 bases.